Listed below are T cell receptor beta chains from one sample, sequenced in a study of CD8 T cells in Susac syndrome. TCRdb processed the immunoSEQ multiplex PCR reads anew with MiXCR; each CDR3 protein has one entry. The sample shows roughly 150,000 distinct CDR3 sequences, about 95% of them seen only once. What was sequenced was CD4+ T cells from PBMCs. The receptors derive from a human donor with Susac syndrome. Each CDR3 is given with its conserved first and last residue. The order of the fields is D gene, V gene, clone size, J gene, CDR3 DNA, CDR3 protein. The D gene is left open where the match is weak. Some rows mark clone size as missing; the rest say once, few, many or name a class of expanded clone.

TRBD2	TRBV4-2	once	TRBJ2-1	TGTGCCAGCAGCGTGGGACTAGCGGGGGTCCTCGAGAATGAGCAGTTCTTC	CASSVGLAGVLENEQFF
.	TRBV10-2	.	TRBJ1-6	TGCGCCAGCAATCAGGACTCCTATAATTCACCCCTCCACTTT	CASNQDSYNSPLHF
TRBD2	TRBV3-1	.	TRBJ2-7	TGTGCCAGCAGCCAAGGACTAGCGGGGGGCGAAAACTCCTACGAGCAGTACTTC	CASSQGLAGGENSYEQYF
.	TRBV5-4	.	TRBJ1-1	TGTGCCAGCAGCAGCACCCTTACACGGTCCCAAGCTTTCTTT	CASSSTLTRSQAFF
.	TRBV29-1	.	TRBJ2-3	TGCAGCGTTGTAGGGTCGGCCCCAAGCACAGATACGCAGTATTTT	CSVVGSAPSTDTQYF
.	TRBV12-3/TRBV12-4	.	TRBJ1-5	TGTGCCAGCAGTTTAAGGCGCCAGGGCGGAAGCAATCAGCCCCAGCATTTT	CASSLRRQGGSNQPQHF
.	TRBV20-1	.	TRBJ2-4	TGCAGTGCTAGTAAGCGTGGGGGTTTCCGAAGGGAAAACATTCAGTACTTC	CSASKRGGFRRENIQYF
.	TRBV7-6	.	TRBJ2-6	TGTGCCAGCAGCTCCGACCACGTGGCCAACGTCCTGACTTTC	CASSSDHVANVLTF
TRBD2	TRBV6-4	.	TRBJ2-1	TGTGCCAGCAGTGATGTTGCTGGCGGGGGAAATGAGCAGTTCTTC	CASSDVAGGGNEQFF
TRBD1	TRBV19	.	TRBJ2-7	TGTGCCAGTAGTATGATTCCGGGACAGGGCTACGAGCAGTACTTC	CASSMIPGQGYEQYF
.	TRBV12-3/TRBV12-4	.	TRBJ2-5	TGTGCCAGCAGTTCCCAGGGACAAGGCGGGACCCAGTACTTC	CASSSQGQGGTQYF
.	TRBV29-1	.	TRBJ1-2	TGCAGCGTTATCTATCCGGGATATGGCTACACCTTC	CSVIYPGYGYTF
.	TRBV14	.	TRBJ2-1	TGTGCCAGCAGCCAAGGAACTGAGCAGTTCTTC	CASSQGTEQFF
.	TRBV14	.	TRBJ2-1	TGTGCCAGCAGCCAAAGATCCATACTAGGCGATGAGCAGTTCTTC	CASSQRSILGDEQFF
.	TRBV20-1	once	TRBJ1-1	TGCAGTGCTCGACGGGGGTTGGACACTGAAGCTTTCTTT	CSARRGLDTEAFF
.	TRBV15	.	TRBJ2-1	TGTGCCACCAGCAGAGGACAGATCTACAATGAGCAGTTCTTC	CATSRGQIYNEQFF
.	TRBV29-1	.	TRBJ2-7	TGCAGCGTCTGGACCCTGGGGGAGCAGTACTTC	CSVWTLGEQYF
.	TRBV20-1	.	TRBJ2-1	TGCAGTGCTAGAGAAACCGGCCTTGAGCAGTTCTTC	CSARETGLEQFF
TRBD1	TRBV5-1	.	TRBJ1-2	TGCGCCAGCAGCCGTACAGGGGACTCTGGCTACACCTTC	CASSRTGDSGYTF
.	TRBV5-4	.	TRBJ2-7	TGTGCCAGCAGCGAACAGGGCCGGTCCTACGAGCAGTACTTC	CASSEQGRSYEQYF
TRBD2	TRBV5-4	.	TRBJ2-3	TGTGCCAGCAGCCCCGGACTAGCCGGGGAACGGCAGTATTTT	CASSPGLAGERQYF
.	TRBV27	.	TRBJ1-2	TGTGCCAGCAGTTGGGCAGGACCAAACTATGGCTACACCTTC	CASSWAGPNYGYTF
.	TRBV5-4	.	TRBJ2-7	TGTGCCAGCAGCTTGGCCACCGGGGTTGAGCAGTACTTC	CASSLATGVEQYF
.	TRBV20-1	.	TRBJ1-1	TGCAGTGCTAGAGGAGGCTCTGGGGACACTGAAGCTTTCTTT	CSARGGSGDTEAFF
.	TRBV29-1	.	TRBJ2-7	TGCAGCGTTGCGAAGGGAACCTACGAGCAGTACTTC	CSVAKGTYEQYF
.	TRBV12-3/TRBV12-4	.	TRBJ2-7	TGTGCCAGCAGTTTTGATCCCGCGGGCTCCTACGAGCAGTACTTC	CASSFDPAGSYEQYF
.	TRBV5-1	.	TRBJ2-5	TGTGCCAGCAGCTTGGTGGAGACCCAGTACTTC	CASSLVETQYF
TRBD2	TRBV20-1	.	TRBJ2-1	TGCAGTGCTAGACCCGGGGGGGGGCGCCGGAATGAGCAGTTCTTC	CSARPGGGRRNEQFF
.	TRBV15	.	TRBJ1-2	TGTGCCACCAGCAGGGCCGGGGGGGCCTCGGGCTATGGCTACACCTTC	CATSRAGGASGYGYTF
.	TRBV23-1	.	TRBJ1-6	TGCGCCAGCAGTCAATCTACGGTCAGCTATAATTCACCCCTCCACTTT	CASSQSTVSYNSPLHF
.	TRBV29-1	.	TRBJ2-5	TGCAGCGTTGGGCCCGTTCTCGGAGAGGGCCAGTACTTC	CSVGPVLGEGQYF
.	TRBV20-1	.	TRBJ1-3	TGCAGTGCTAACCCAGTGGTTGGAAACACCATATATTTT	CSANPVVGNTIYF
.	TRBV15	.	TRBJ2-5	TGTGCCACCAGCGAAGGACAGCAAGAGACCCAGTACTTC	CATSEGQQETQYF
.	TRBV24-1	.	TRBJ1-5	TGTGCCACCAGTGATGCCTTCGGGCCCCAGCATTTT	CATSDAFGPQHF
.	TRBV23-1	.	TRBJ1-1	TGCGCCAGCAGTCAATCGAGACAGGAAAAAGCTTTCTTT	CASSQSRQEKAFF
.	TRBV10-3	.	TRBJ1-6	TGTGCCATCAGTGAGCCGGGGATTGGACAGTTTAATTCACCCCTCCACTTT	CAISEPGIGQFNSPLHF
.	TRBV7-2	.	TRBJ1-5	TGTGCCAGCAGCTTAGTTCGGGGAGTGACGCCCCAGCATTTT	CASSLVRGVTPQHF
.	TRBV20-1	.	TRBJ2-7	TGCAGTGCTAGTGACAGCTCCTGGAATTACGAGCAGTACTTC	CSASDSSWNYEQYF
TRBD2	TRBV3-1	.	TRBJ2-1	TGTGCCAGCAGCCCTACTAGCGGGGGGGCAAATGAGCAGTTCTTC	CASSPTSGGANEQFF
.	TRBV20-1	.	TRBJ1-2	TGCAGTGCTAGTAAGCTGGGGTCAAGCTATGGCTACACCTTC	CSASKLGSSYGYTF
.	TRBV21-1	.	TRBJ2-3	TGTGCCAGCAAACTAGCGGGGGGACATACGCAGTATTTT	CASKLAGGHTQYF
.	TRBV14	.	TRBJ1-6	TGTGCCAGCAGCCTGACAGCCCGTAATTCACCCCTCCACTTT	CASSLTARNSPLHF